These 6 T cell receptor beta chains came from one sample sequenced in a study of CD8 T cells in ankylosing spondylitis. Findings and limits, study-wide: Blood from ankylosing spondylitis patients appeared to carry a characteristic roughly eight-variant TCR beta motif.

Their target antigens are unknown. TCRdb itself ran the 5' RACE reads through MiXCR, one entry per CDR3 protein. The sample holds some 840,000 distinct CDR3 sequences, 10% to 15% seen once. What was sequenced was blood, either unsorted or a sorted T cell fraction (not recorded which). Every receptor here comes from a male donor with ankylosing spondylitis.

This clonotype was detected many times. V gene TRBV20-1 combines with J gene TRBJ1-2, with D perhaps matching TRBD1 (6 bases). This CDR3 contains 11 residues. Germline CDR1 and CDR2: DFQATT and SNEGSKA (reference sequence). The V end was cut by 6 bases, the J end by 8 bases, with 13 bases between. CDR3 sequence: CSAITGYGYTF. The CDR3 coding sequence is TGCAGTGCGATCACAGGGTACGGCTACACCTTC.

This clonotype has more than one count but fewer than ten. The chain carries TRBV11-2 and TRBJ1-1; unclear D gene. Trimming took 2 bases from V and 1 from J, leaving 11 bases between them. The CDR3 is 15 amino acids. CDR1 SGHAT and CDR2 FQNNGV come from the germline V gene. CDR3 sequence (DNA): TGTGCCAGCAGCTTACAATCCCCCAGGAACACTGAAGCTTTCTTT. It yields the protein CASSLQSPRNTEAFF.

The chain joins TRBV7-2 to TRBJ2-7, with TRBD2 identical over 15 bases. There are 17 residues in the CDR3. Losses at the gene ends were 8 bases for V and 3 bases for J; bases not matched to a gene: 11. Germline V CDR1 and CDR2: SGHTA, FQGNSA. The CDR3 is CASATRTSGGAFYEQYF. CDR3 DNA: TGTGCCAGCGCCACCCGGACTAGCGGGGGGGCCTTCTACGAGCAGTACTTC.

The chain employs TRBV28 and TRBJ2-5; 7 bases are shared with TRBD2. Per the germline V gene, CDR1 is MDHEN and CDR2 is SYDVKM. V lost 10 bases and J lost 4; bases outside the gene matches: 6. CDR3 size: 12 residues. CDR3 coding DNA: TGTGCCACCTCGGGGACTATAGAGACCCAGTACTTC. Translated: CATSGTIETQYF.

This clonotype was seen only a few times. The chain carries TRBV5-1 and TRBJ2-1; 7 bases match TRBD2. In germline, CDR1 is SGHRS, CDR2 YFSETQ. The CDR3 is 16 residues long. Trimming at V came to 0 bases and at J to 7 bases, leaving 10 bases not matched to a gene. Written as DNA, the CDR3 is TGCGCCAGCAGCTTGGTAGCGGGCAGGGCAGTAAATGAGCAGTTCTTC. Its translation is CASSLVAGRAVNEQFF.

This clonotype turned up a few times. This chain connects TRBV4-1 to TRBJ2-7; 12 bases map to TRBD2. Germline V gene sequence: CDR1 MGHRA, CDR2 YSYEKL. J lost 7 bases, V lost 2 bases, and 6 bases had no gene match. The CDR3 spans 15 residues. The DNA for the CDR3 is TGCGCCAGCAGCCAACCGACTAGCGGGAGAGGAGAGCAGTACTTC. Translating it yields CASSQPTSGRGEQYF.